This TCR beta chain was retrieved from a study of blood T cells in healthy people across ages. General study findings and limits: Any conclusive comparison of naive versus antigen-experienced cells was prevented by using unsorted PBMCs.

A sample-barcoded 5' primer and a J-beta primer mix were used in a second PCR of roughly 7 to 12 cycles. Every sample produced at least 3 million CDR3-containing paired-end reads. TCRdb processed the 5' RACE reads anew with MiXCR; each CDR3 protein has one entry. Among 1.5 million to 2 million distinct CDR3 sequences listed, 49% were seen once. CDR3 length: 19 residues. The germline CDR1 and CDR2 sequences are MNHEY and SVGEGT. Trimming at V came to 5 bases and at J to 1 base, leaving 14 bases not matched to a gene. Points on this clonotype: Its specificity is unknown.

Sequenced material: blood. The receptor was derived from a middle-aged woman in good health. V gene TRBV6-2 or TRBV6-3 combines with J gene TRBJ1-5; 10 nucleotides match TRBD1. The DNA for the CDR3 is TGTGCCAGCAGTCGGATCCGGGACAGGGGAACATTCAGCAATCAGCCCCAGCATTTT. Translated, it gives CASSRIRDRGTFSNQPQHF.